This T cell receptor (beta chain) was observed in a study of T cell responses to AZD1222 COVID-19 vaccine. Study findings and constraints: Donors skewed white British and female; clonal diversity was possibly underestimated.

The data were produced by immunoSEQ multiplex PCR, yet TCRdb's version contains in-frame clones alone and is incomplete. The sample carries around 99,000 clones, around 90% recorded once. With regard to this clone: Its antigen is not known.

There are 17 residues in the CDR3. Germline V gene lookup returns CDR1 PRHDT and CDR2 FYEKMQ (reference sequence). Trimming took off 6 bases at V and 4 bases at J, with 22 bases between the two ends. The sequences come from peripheral blood, collected on day 0 of AZD1222 vaccination. This TCR was recovered from an adult in good health. The chain links TRBV13 to TRBJ1-3; D is perhaps TRBD1 (6 bases). CDR3 DNA: TGTGCCAGCAGGCTCATCAATCGGGACACAGACGGAAACACCATATATTTT. Its translation: CASRLINRDTDGNTIYF.